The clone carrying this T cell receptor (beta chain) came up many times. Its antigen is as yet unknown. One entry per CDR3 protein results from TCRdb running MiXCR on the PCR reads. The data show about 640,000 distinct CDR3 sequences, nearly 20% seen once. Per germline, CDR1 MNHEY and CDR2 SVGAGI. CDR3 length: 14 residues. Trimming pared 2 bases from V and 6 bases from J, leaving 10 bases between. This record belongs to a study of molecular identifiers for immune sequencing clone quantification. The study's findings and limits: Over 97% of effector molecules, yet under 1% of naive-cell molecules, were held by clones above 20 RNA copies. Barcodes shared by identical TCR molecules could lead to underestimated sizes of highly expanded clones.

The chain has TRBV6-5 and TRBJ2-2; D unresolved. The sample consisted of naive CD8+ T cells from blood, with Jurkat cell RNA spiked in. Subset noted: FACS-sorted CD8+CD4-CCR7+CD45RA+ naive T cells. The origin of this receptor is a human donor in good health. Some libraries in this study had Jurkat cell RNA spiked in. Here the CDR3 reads CASSYEEYSGELFF. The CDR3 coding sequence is TGTGCCAGCAGTTACGAGGAATATTCCGGGGAGCTGTTTTTT.